Here is one T cell receptor beta chain with its context. V was trimmed by 8 bases and J by 8 bases, leaving 15 bases between them. This CDR3 is 13 amino acids long. Per the germline V gene, CDR1 is MDHEN and CDR2 is SYDVKM. This entry belongs to a study of blood T cell repertoires in COVID-19. Study overall: The samples span acute and convalescent COVID-19 from the United States, Italy and Spain. PBMCs, B-cell-depleted T cells, or T cells were the source of the cDNA or gDNA that made up the material.

The authors' processing: For nucleated cells, counts were estimated from reference gene primer amplification. Assay used: immunoSEQ multiplex PCR; TCRdb lists only in-frame clones, some missing. The V and J calls and clone size were taken over from that table, and D and trimming were inferred from the DNA. Found here are about 73,000 clones, roughly 84% of them singletons; the top ten hold 2.5%. Sequenced material: peripheral blood. The gene calls are TRBV28 and TRBJ1-4; D is perhaps TRBD1 (5 bases). This clonotype was sampled from a man older than 75 with active or convalescent COVID-19. CDR3: CASRRQGGEKLFF. The DNA of the CDR3 is TGTGCCAGCCGGCGGCAGGGTGGCGAAAAACTGTTTTTT.